The source of this T cell receptor (beta chain) is a study of blood T cell repertoires in COVID-19. At the level of the study: Both acute and convalescent COVID-19 samples were obtained from the United States, Italy and Spain. Nucleic acid was either cDNA or gDNA, and it came from T cells, B-cell-depleted T cells, or PBMCs.

This CDR3 spans 14 amino acids. Germline V gene data show CDR1 as WNHNN and CDR2 as SYGVQD (reference sequence). V dropped 2 bases and J dropped 7; count of bases not matched to a gene: 2. Per the original data handling: Reference gene primer amplification gave nucleated cell count estimates. Assay: immunoSEQ multiplex PCR; the TCRdb copy retains only in-frame clones and omits some. The V and J calls and clone size come from that table; D and trimming were worked out from the DNA. The table records tens of thousands of clones, approximately 91% of them present only once. This clone has a single count.

The chain links TRBV10-1 to TRBJ2-1; 10 bases are shared with TRBD2. The sample taken for sequencing was peripheral blood. This TCR came from a human donor in a cohort sampled during active COVID-19. This CDR3 reads CASSEDSGGNEQFF. The DNA of the CDR3 is TGCGCCAGCAGTGAGGATAGCGGGGGGAATGAGCAGTTCTTC.